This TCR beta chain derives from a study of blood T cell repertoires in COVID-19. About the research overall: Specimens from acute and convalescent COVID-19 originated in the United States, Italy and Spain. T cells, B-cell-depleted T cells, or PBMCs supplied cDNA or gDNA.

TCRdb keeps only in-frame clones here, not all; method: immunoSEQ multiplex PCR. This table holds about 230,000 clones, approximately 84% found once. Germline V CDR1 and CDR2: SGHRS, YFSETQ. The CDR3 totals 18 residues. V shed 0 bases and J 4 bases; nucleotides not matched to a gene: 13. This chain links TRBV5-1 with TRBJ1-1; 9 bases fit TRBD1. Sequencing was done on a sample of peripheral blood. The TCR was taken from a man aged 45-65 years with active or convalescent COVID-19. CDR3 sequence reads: CASSLAYRGPGESTEAFF. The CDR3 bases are TGCGCCAGCAGCTTGGCCTACAGGGGGCCGGGGGAGAGCACTGAAGCTTTCTTT.